This T cell receptor beta chain derives from a study of OX40 agonist ivuxolimab in advanced cancers. Study-level information: Dose-escalation patients had hepatocellular carcinoma, melanoma, renal cell or head and neck cancer. Partial responses were achieved by three patients, of whom one had hepatocellular carcinoma and two had cutaneous melanoma. Whole-study findings and limits: Also present in some nonresponders was a low level of normalized T-cell clonal expansion.

Clones were read by immunoSEQ multiplex PCR, and TCRdb kept only the in-frame ones, dropping some. The data contain over 60,000 clones, roughly 83% of them seen just once; the ten biggest clones take up over 2%. Germline lookup yields CDR1 SGDLS and CDR2 YYNGEE. V gave up 4 bases and J gave up 4 bases, with 17 bases separating them. The CDR3 runs to 15 residues. This clone was observed a handful of times. The target antigen is unknown. This receptor was obtained from an adult with an advanced solid tumor such as melanoma, head and neck, liver or kidney cancer. The V call is TRBV9, the J call TRBJ1-2, with D possibly TRBD1 on 6 matching bases. Sequencing used CD4+ or CD8+ T cells sorted from blood, obtained in a trial of the OX40 agonist ivuxolimab. CDR3 in amino acids: CASSTPQARGYGYTF. As DNA, the CDR3 is TGTGCCAGCAGCACCCCCCAAGCCAGGGGCTATGGCTACACCTTC.